The 28 T cell receptor beta chains below all came from one sample that was sequenced in a study of Ad26.COV2.S vaccination and SARS-CoV-2 variants. TCRdb's copy holds only in-frame clones and misses some; the assay was immunoSEQ multiplex PCR. Altogether about 420,000 clones are present, roughly 90% being singletons, with the ten largest covering about 4%. Stated treatment: roughly 20 received Ad26.COV2.S at low or high dose, single or two shots; roughly 5 received placebo; per-sample allocation not given. Sampling took place 63 days after the first vaccine or placebo injection. The source was peripheral blood, collected in a trial of Ad26.COV2.S vaccine versus placebo. These receptors originate from a person between 18 and 65 years old who received the Ad26.COV2.S COVID-19 vaccine or a placebo.

The chain couples TRBV14 to TRBJ2-1; the match to TRBD2 covers 7 bases. Germline CDR1 and CDR2: SGHDN and FVKESK. Losses at the gene ends were 5 bases for V and 6 bases for J; bases not matched to a gene: 4. The CDR3 runs to 13 residues. CDR3 protein: CASSARTSNEQFF. CDR3 coding DNA: TGTGCCAGCAGCGCTAGGACTAGCAATGAGCAGTTCTTC.

This chain links TRBV7-9 with TRBJ1-2, with a possible D match to TRBD1 (5 bases). With 5 bases removed from V and 8 bases from J, the gap between germline ends came to 15 bases. Germline V gives CDR1 SEHNR, CDR2 FQNEAQ (reference sequence). The CDR3 consists of 13 residues. The DNA for the CDR3 is TGTGCCAGCAGCCCAGGGACTGCCTCGGGCTACACCTTC. It encodes CASSPGTASGYTF.

This clone has only one observation. This sequence joins TRBV6-5 and TRBJ1-1; D may be TRBD1 (5 bases). The CDR3 spans 13 residues. Trimming pared 2 bases from V and 7 bases from J, leaving 11 bases between. CDR1 is MNHEY and CDR2 is SVGAGI in the germline V gene. Here the CDR3 DNA reads TGTGCCAGCAGTTACCGACAGAGCTATGAAGCTTTCTTT. Amino acid sequence: CASSYRQSYEAFF.

The V and J genes are TRBV13 and TRBJ2-3, with 10 bases that match TRBD1. The CDR3 has 16 amino acids. Germline CDR1 reads PRHDT; CDR2 reads FYEKMQ (reference sequence). V was pared by 5 bases and J by 1 base, with 6 bases of the junction left unmatched. The CDR3: CASSIGTGDGTDTQYF. The CDR3 coding sequence is TGTGCCAGCAGCATTGGGACAGGGGATGGCACAGATACGCAGTATTTT.

The chain joins TRBV6-2 or TRBV6-3 to TRBJ1-5; TRBD1 matches 7 bases. CDR3 length: 14 amino acids. Looked up from germline, CDR1 is MNHEY and CDR2 is SVGEGT. The V gene end was trimmed by 2 bases and the J gene end by 4 bases; junction bases not matched to a gene: 2. The DNA of the CDR3 is TGTGCCAGCAGTTACCAGGGGGGGAATCAGCCCCAGCATTTT. Residues: CASSYQGGNQPQHF.

The chain combines TRBV5-4 with TRBJ2-1; D perhaps matches TRBD1 (5 bases). Germline loops: CDR1 SGHNT, CDR2 YYREEE (reference sequence). This CDR3 comprises 16 residues. The ends were cut back, 4 bases at V and 7 bases at J, with 21 bases in the middle. CDR3 DNA: TGTGCCAGCAGCCCCGGTCTCCGGCAGGGTCTTAATGAGCAGTTCTTC. Translated, it gives CASSPGLRQGLNEQFF. Combining the CDR3 with reference TRBV5-4 and TRBJ2-1 gives the whole variable domain ETGVTQSPTHLIKTRGQQVTLRCSSQSGHNTVSWYQQALGQGPQFIFQYYREEENGRGNFPPRFSGLQFPNYSSELNVNALELDDSALYLCASSPGLRQGLNEQFFGPGTRLTVL.

This chain joins TRBV29-1 and TRBJ1-1; unclear D gene. This CDR3 has 16 amino acids. V lost 5 bases and J lost 1, with 20 bases in between. Germline CDR1 reads SQVTM; CDR2 reads ANQGSEA. CDR3 sequence: CSVIRSIGPSNTEAFF. CDR3 in DNA: TGCAGCGTTATTCGTTCGATTGGCCCCTCGAACACTGAAGCTTTCTTT.

The V gene is TRBV6-2 or TRBV6-3, the J gene TRBJ1-5; 7 bases are shared with TRBD1. Germline lookup yields CDR1 MNHEY and CDR2 SVGEGT. With V trimmed by 0 bases and J by 5 bases, 4 bases remained unmatched. The CDR3 contains 15 residues. As DNA, the CDR3 is TGTGCCAGCAGTTACTCACAGGGGATGCATCAGCCCCAGCATTTT. Translation gives CASSYSQGMHQPQHF.

The chain joins TRBV19 to TRBJ2-1; no clear D. The CDR3 consists of 15 residues. V was trimmed by 2 bases and J by 1 base, leaving 9 bases between them. The germline CDR1 and CDR2 sequences are LNHDA and SQIVND (reference sequence). CDR3 DNA sequence: TGTGCCAGTAGTATAAGGGATATGTCCTACAATGAGCAGTTCTTC. Translating it yields CASSIRDMSYNEQFF.

The genes are TRBV4-3 and TRBJ2-1, with 7 positions matching TRBD1. The CDR3 sequence is 15 residues long. From germline, CDR1 is LGHNA and CDR2 YSLEER. V lost 4 bases, J lost 5 bases, and 8 bases stayed unmatched. The DNA for the CDR3 is TGCGCCAGCAGCCTCCGGACAGGCGAACACAATGAGCAGTTCTTC. Translation gives CASSLRTGEHNEQFF.

This clone is a singleton in its sample. The chain combines TRBV7-3 with TRBJ2-2; D is possibly TRBD2 (5 bases). The V end was cut by 2 bases, the J end by 7 bases, with 8 bases between. The germline gives CDR1 SGHTA, CDR2 FQGTGA. The CDR3 is 13 residues long. CDR3: CASSLEGVGELFF. The DNA of the CDR3 is TGTGCCAGCAGCTTAGAGGGTGTCGGGGAGCTGTTTTTT. Supplemented by reference TRBV7-3 and TRBJ2-2, the full variable domain reads GAGVSQTPSNKVTEKGKYVELRCDPISGHTALYWYRQSLGQGPEFLIYFQGTGAADDSGLPNDRFFAVRPEGSVSTLKIQRTERGDSAVYLCASSLEGVGELFFGEGSRLTVL.

This chain joins TRBV6-2 or TRBV6-3 and TRBJ2-1; TRBD2 matches at 8 bases. This CDR3 contains 15 residues. The germline V gene has CDR1 MNHEY and CDR2 SVGEGT. Trimming cost V 2 bases and J 0 bases; bases outside gene matches: 0. CDR3 bases: TGTGCCAGCAGTTACGGGACTAGCTCCTACAATGAGCAGTTCTTC. It translates to CASSYGTSSYNEQFF.

The chain is built from TRBV27 and TRBJ2-5; D not certain. V lost 0 bases and J lost 3, with 5 bases in between. Germline lookup yields CDR1 MNHEY and CDR2 SMNVEV (reference sequence). The CDR3 runs to 13 residues. CDR3 nucleotide sequence: TGTGCCAGCAGTTTATCTTTGGAAGAGACCCAGTACTTC. Translated, it gives CASSLSLEETQYF.

This chain links TRBV30 with TRBJ1-5, with 8 bases identical to TRBD1. The CDR3 spans 17 residues. With 2 bases clipped from V and 9 bases from J, the junction kept 18 bases outside the gene matches. The germline CDR1 and CDR2 sequences are GTSNPN and SVGIG (reference sequence). In nucleotides, the CDR3 is TGTGCCTGGAGTACCCCATATACCAAGGACAGGGTGGGGCCCCAGCATTTT. Protein: CAWSTPYTKDRVGPQHF.

This clone showed up just a few times. The CDR3 nucleotides read TGTGCCAGCAGCCTAGGGCGGAAGAGCTCCTACGAGCAGTACTTC. Translated: CASSLGRKSSYEQYF. This chain links TRBV7-8 with TRBJ2-7; D not certain. Germline values: CDR1 SGHVS, CDR2 FQNEAQ. CDR3 length: 15 residues. V dropped 5 bases and J dropped 0 bases, with 14 bases sitting between them.

Comments on this clone: This same CDR3 is encoded by further DNA sequences in the sample. This chain joins TRBV24-1 and TRBJ1-5, with unresolved D. Trimming removed 3 bases from V and 5 bases from J, with 7 bases in between. Looked up from germline, CDR1 is KGHDR and CDR2 is SFDVKD. CDR3 length: 13 residues. Written as DNA, the CDR3 is TGTGCCACCAGTGATCGCGGTGATCAGCCCCAGCATTTT. It specifies CATSDRGDQPQHF.

This chain joins TRBV10-3 and TRBJ1-1; possible D gene TRBD1, 5 bases. There are 15 residues in the CDR3. V was shortened by 6 bases and J by 0 bases, with 14 bases between the two germline ends. Germline CDR1 and CDR2: ENHRY and SYGVKD. For the CDR3, the DNA is TGTGCCATCAGCAAGACAGAACAGATGAACACTGAAGCTTTCTTT. This encodes CAISKTEQMNTEAFF.

The chain has TRBV28 and TRBJ2-5, with 9 bases fitting TRBD2. Unmatched junction bases numbered 3, after V lost 3 bases and J lost 4 bases. CDR3 length equals 14 residues. Germline V gene lookup returns CDR1 MDHEN and CDR2 SYDVKM. The CDR3 spells CASSFSGGTETQYF. The CDR3 DNA reads as TGTGCCAGCAGTTTCAGCGGGGGGACAGAGACCCAGTACTTC.

This rearrangement joins TRBV27 to TRBJ2-7; 7 bases map to TRBD2. J lost 0 bases, V lost 10 bases, and 6 bases had no gene match. The CDR3 sequence is 13 residues long. Germline V gene lookup returns CDR1 MNHEY and CDR2 SMNVEV (reference sequence). The CDR3 coding sequence is TGTGCCACCCGGGCTAGCGGCTCCTACGAGCAGTACTTC. It yields the protein CATRASGSYEQYF.

This chain connects TRBV19 to TRBJ1-3, with D possibly matching TRBD1 (6 bases). Germline-derived CDR1 and CDR2 are LNHDA and SQIVND (reference sequence). Trimming shortened V by 1 base and J by 3 bases, and 10 bases separated the two germline ends. The CDR3 totals 15 residues. For the CDR3, the DNA is TGTGCCAGTAGTATAGCCGACAGGTTTGGAAACACCATATATTTT. Translated, it gives CASSIADRFGNTIYF.

The chain combines TRBV21-1 with TRBJ2-7. TRBV21-1 is a recognized pseudogene. The length of the CDR3 is 12 residues. CDR3 protein: CASSKDRHEQYF. The CDR3, as DNA: TGTGCCAGCAGCAAAGATAGACACGAGCAGTACTTC.

This sequence joins TRBV30 and TRBJ2-1; TRBD2 matches 10 bases. In germline, CDR1 is GTSNPN, CDR2 SVGIG (reference sequence). V lost 5 bases and J lost 2; bases outside the gene matches: 6. The CDR3 contains 15 residues. CDR3 coding DNA: TGTGCCTGGGGCAATAGCGGGGGGACCTACAATGAGCAGTTCTTC. Its protein is CAWGNSGGTYNEQFF. Looking up the rest from reference TRBV30 and TRBJ2-1 gives the full variable domain: SQTIHQWPATLVQPVGSPLSLECTVEGTSNPNLYWYRQAAGRGLQLLFYSVGIGQISSEVPQNLSASRPQDRQFILSSKKLLLSDSGFYLCAWGNSGGTYNEQFFGPGTRLTVL.

The chain carries TRBV5-6 and TRBJ1-4; a weak D match, TRBD1 (6 bases). CDR1 and CDR2 from the germline V gene are SGHDT and YYEEEE. There are 18 residues in the CDR3. Trimming shortened V by 2 bases and J by 0 bases, and 17 bases separated the two germline ends. CDR3 protein: CASSLFLQGTATNEKLFF. The DNA of the CDR3 is TGTGCCAGCAGCTTATTTCTTCAGGGGACTGCAACTAATGAAAAACTGTTTTTT.

Comments on this clone: A junction boundary mismatches the germline segment, possibly from a read error. The chain uses TRBV9 and TRBJ2-2, with D possibly matching TRBD2 (6 bases). Germline assignment: CDR1 SGDLS and CDR2 YYNGEE. The CDR3 runs to 13 residues. The CDR3 sequence is CASSLGGWGELFF. For the CDR3, the DNA is TGTGCCAGCAGCCTCGGAGGGTGGGGGGAACTGTTTTTT. Full variable domain (remainder filled in from reference TRBV9 and TRBJ2-2): DSGVTQTPKHLITATGQRVTLRCSPRSGDLSVYWYQQSLDQGLQFLIQYYNGEERAKGNILERFSAQQFPDLHSELNLSSLELGDSALYFCASSLGGWGELFFGEGSRLTVL.

The rearrangement joins TRBV18 to TRBJ2-5; D gene unclear. The CDR3 loop spans 16 amino acids. In germline, CDR1 is KGHSH, CDR2 LQKENI. Trimming took off 1 base at V and 1 base at J, with 13 bases between the two ends. The CDR3: CASSPLSGRSQETQYF. Here the CDR3 DNA reads TGTGCCAGCTCACCACTATCGGGCAGGTCCCAAGAGACCCAGTACTTC.

The rearrangement links TRBV19 to TRBJ1-4; perhaps TRBD1 as D (5 bases). V lost 3 bases to trimming and J lost 2 bases, with 13 bases between them. The germline V gene encodes CDR1 LNHDA and CDR2 SQIVND (reference sequence). The CDR3 runs to 16 residues. The CDR3 spells CASSMGDPATNEKLFF. CDR3 nucleotide sequence: TGTGCCAGTAGTATGGGGGACCCTGCCACTAATGAAAAACTGTTTTTT.

The V gene is TRBV3-1 (or the pseudogene TRBV3-2), the J gene TRBJ1-4, with 11 bases fitting TRBD1. With 5 bases clipped from V and 5 bases from J, the junction kept 7 bases outside the gene matches. This CDR3 has 16 amino acids. Per germline, CDR1 LGHDT and CDR2 YNNKEL (reference sequence). The DNA for the CDR3 is TGTGCCAGCAGCGTACGGACAGGGGGCCCGAATGAAAAACTGTTTTTT. It yields the protein CASSVRTGGPNEKLFF.

As concerns this clone: At one of its ends the junction is not consistent with the germline gene, which may arise from a read error. The chain couples TRBV6-2 or TRBV6-3 to TRBJ2-7; possible D gene TRBD2, 6 bases. The V gene's germline CDR1 is MNHEY and CDR2 SVGEGT. The CDR3 contains 15 residues. The CDR3 nucleotides read TGTGCCAGCAGTAACTCGAGGGACTTCTCCTACGAGCAGTACTTC. It codes for CASSNSRDFSYEQYF.